The 4 T cell receptor beta chains given below trace back to one sample, sequenced in a study of metastatic and nonmetastatic thyroid tumors. Each patient went into thyroid surgery without having received any treatment. TCRdb re-clonotyped the PCR reads via MiXCR. The sample includes around 53,000 clones, approximately 15% seen only once; the top ten take roughly 3%. The sequencing sample was made of blood. These receptors all come from a female donor with papillary thyroid cancer or a benign thyroid nodule (not recorded which). Some clones in this sample may be carry-over from other donors' samples.

This clone was detected many times. J is TRBJ2-1 and V is TRBV6-1; possibly TRBD1 or TRBD2 for D (5 bases each). V gave up 6 bases and J gave up 10 bases, with 19 bases separating them. CDR3 length equals 14 residues. Germline V gives CDR1 MNHNS, CDR2 SASEGT. This CDR3 is CASRAVTGKREQFF. The DNA of the CDR3 is TGTGCCAGCAGGGCAGTAACAGGCAAGCGGGAGCAGTTCTTC.

This clone was picked up many times. The genes are TRBV6-1 and TRBJ2-1; D possibly uses TRBD1 or TRBD2 (5 bases each). The CDR3 consists of 14 residues. CDR1 and CDR2 from the germline V gene are MNHNS and SASEGT. Trimming removed 3 bases from V and 7 bases from J, with 13 bases in between. The CDR3, as DNA: TGTGCCAGCAGTGAGGCCTGGGGACCTAATGAGCAGTTCTTC. Translating it yields CASSEAWGPNEQFF.

There are a few counts of this clone. This could be a read error, since a much larger clone is one nucleotide away. Because it lacks the conserved phenylalanine or tryptophan at the end, this CDR3 is likely a read error. CDR3 nucleotide sequence: TGTGCCAGTGGAGGACTAGCGTTAAACAATGAGCAGTTCCTC. Its translation is CASGGLALNNEQFL. The genes are TRBV19 and TRBJ2-1, with 9 nucleotides matching TRBD2. The CDR3 sequence is 14 residues long. Germline V CDR1 and CDR2: LNHDA, SQIVND (reference sequence). V was clipped by 8 bases and J by 5 bases; unmatched bases: 7.

This clone was seen only a few times. This may be a read error: a much more frequent sequence differs by one nucleotide. V is TRBV25-1 and J is TRBJ2-3; maybe TRBD2 (6 bases). The CDR3 extends over 14 amino acids. Germline CDR1 is MGHDK and CDR2 is SYGVNS. CDR3 nucleotides: TGTGCCAGCAGTGACACCACTAGCACATATACGCAGTATTTT. Protein: CASSDTTSTYTQYF.